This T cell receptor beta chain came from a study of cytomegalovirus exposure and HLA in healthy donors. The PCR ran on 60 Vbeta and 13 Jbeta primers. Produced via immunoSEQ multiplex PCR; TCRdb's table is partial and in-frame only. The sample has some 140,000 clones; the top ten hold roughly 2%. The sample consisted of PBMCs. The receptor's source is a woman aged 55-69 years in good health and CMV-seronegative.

The CDR3 sequence is CASSLELAGGGNEQFF. The DNA for the CDR3 is TGCGCCAGCAGCTTGGAACTAGCGGGGGGAGGGAATGAGCAGTTCTTC. V gene TRBV5-1 combines with J gene TRBJ2-1; 12 bases are a match to TRBD2. The CDR3 extends over 16 amino acids. Germline CDR1 is SGHRS and CDR2 is YFSETQ. V shed 0 bases and J 7 bases; nucleotides not matched to a gene: 5.